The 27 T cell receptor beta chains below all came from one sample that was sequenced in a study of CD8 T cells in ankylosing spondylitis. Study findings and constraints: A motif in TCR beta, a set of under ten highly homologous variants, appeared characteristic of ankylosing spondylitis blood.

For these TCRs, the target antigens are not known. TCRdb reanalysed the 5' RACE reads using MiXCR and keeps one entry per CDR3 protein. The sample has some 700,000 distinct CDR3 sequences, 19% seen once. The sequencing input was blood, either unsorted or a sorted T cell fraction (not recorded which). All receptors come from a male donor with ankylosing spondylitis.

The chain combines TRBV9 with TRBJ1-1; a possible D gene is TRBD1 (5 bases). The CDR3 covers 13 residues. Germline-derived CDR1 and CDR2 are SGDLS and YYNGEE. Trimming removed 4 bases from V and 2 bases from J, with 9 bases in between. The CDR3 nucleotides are TGTGCCAGCAGCCCTTGGGACAACACTGAAGCTTTCTTT. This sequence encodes CASSPWDNTEAFF. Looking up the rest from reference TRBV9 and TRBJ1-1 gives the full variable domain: DSGVTQTPKHLITATGQRVTLRCSPRSGDLSVYWYQQSLDQGLQFLIQYYNGEERAKGNILERFSAQQFPDLHSELNLSSLELGDSALYFCASSPWDNTEAFFGQGTRLTVV.

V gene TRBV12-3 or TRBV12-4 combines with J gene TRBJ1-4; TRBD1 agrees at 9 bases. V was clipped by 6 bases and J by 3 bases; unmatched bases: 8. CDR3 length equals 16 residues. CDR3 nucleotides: TGTGCCAGCAGCCTGGACAGGGGTTTTGCTAATGAAAAACTGTTTTTT. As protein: CASSLDRGFANEKLFF.

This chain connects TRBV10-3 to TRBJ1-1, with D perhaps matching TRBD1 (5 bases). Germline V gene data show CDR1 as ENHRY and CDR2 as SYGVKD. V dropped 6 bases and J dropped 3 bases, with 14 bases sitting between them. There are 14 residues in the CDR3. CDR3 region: CAISLSVGDTEAFF. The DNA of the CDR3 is TGTGCCATCAGCCTCTCGGTAGGGGACACTGAAGCTTTCTTT.

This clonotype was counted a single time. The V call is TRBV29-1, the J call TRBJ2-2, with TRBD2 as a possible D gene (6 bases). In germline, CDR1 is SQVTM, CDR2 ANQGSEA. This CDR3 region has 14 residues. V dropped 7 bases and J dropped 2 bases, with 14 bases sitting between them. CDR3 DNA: TGCAGCGCAAACCTAGCGCTTAACACCGGGGAGCTGTTTTTT. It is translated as CSANLALNTGELFF.

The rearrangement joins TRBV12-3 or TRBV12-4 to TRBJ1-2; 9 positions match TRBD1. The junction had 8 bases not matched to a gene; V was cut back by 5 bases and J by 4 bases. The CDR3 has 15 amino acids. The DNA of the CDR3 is TGTGCCAGCAGTCTTTACGGGGGACAGGGCTATGGCTACACCTTC. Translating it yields CASSLYGGQGYGYTF.

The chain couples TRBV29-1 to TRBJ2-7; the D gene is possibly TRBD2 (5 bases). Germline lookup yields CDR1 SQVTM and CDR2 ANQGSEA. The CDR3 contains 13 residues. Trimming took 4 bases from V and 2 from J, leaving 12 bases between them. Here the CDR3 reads CSVGKAGTYEQYF. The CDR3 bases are TGCAGCGTTGGTAAGGCGGGTACCTACGAGCAGTACTTC.

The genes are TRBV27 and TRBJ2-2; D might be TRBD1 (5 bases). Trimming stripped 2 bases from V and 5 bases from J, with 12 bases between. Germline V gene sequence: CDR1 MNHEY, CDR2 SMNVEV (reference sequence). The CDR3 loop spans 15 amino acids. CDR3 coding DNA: TGTGCCAGCAGTTTAATGCAGGGCCGGACCGGGGAGCTGTTTTTT. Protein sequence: CASSLMQGRTGELFF.

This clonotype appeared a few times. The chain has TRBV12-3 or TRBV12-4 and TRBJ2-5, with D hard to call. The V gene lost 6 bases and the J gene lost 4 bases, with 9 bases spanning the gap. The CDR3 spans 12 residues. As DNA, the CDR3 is TGTGCCAGCAGCATTCTAACAGAGACCCAGTACTTC. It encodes CASSILTETQYF.

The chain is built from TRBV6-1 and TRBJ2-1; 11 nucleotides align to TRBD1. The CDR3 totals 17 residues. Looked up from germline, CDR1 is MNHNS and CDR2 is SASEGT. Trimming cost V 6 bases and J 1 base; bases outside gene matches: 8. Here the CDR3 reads CASSRPGTGGSYNEQFF. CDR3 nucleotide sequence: TGTGCCAGCAGCCGTCCCGGGACAGGGGGGTCCTACAATGAGCAGTTCTTC.

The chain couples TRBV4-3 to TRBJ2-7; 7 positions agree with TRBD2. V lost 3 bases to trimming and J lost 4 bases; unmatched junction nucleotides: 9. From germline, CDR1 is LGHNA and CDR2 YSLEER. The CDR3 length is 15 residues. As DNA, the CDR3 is TGCGCCAGCAGCCAGGCATTAGCGGGTTGGTACGAGCAGTACTTC. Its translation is CASSQALAGWYEQYF.

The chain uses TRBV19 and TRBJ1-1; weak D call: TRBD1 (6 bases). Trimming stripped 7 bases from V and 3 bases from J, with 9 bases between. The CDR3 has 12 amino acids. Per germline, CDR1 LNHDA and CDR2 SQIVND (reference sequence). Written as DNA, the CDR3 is TGTGCCAGTACTCAGGGGTACACTGAAGCTTTCTTT. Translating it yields CASTQGYTEAFF.

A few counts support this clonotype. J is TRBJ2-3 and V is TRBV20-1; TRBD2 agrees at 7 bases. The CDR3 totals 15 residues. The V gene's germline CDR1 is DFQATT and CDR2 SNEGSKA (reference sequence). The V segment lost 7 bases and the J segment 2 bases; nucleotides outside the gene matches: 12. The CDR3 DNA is TGCAGTGGGGCTTCCGGGACTACCCCCACAGATACGCAGTATTTT. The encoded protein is CSGASGTTPTDTQYF.

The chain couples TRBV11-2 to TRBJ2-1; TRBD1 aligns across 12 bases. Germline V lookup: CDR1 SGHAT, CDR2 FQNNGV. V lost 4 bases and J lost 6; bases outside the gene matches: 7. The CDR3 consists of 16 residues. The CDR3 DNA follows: TGTGCCAGCAGCTACACCGGGGACAGGGGGCGCAATGAGCAGTTCTTC. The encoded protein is CASSYTGDRGRNEQFF.

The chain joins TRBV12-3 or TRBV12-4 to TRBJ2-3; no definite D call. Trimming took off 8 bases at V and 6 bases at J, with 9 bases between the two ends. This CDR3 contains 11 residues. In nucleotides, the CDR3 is TGTGCCAGCCAGAGCGTTGATACGCAGTATTTT. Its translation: CASQSVDTQYF.

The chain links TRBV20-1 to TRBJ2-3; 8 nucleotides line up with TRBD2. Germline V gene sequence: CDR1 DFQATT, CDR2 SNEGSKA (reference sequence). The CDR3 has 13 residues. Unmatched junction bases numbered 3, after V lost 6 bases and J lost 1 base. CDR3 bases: TGCAGTGCCATGACTAGCGGCACAGATACGCAGTATTTT. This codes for CSAMTSGTDTQYF.

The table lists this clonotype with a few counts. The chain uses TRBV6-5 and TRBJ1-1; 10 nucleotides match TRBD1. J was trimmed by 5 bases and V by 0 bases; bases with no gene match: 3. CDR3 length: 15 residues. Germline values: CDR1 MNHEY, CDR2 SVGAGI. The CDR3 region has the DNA TGTGCCAGCAGTTACTCAGGGGACAGGGGTACTGAAGCTTTCTTT. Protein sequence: CASSYSGDRGTEAFF.

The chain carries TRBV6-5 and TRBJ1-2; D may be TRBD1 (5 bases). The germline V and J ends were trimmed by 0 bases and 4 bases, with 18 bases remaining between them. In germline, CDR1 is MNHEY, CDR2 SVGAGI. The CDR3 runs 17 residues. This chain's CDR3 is CASSYSTIKRQFYGYTF. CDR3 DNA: TGTGCCAGCAGTTACTCGACGATTAAGCGACAGTTCTATGGCTACACCTTC.

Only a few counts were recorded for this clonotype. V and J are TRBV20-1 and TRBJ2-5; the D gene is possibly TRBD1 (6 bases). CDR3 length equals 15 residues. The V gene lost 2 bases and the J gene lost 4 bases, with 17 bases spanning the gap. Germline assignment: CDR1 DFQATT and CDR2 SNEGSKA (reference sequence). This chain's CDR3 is CSARRPGQGLETQYF. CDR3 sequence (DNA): TGCAGTGCTAGAAGACCGGGACAAGGCCTAGAGACCCAGTACTTC.

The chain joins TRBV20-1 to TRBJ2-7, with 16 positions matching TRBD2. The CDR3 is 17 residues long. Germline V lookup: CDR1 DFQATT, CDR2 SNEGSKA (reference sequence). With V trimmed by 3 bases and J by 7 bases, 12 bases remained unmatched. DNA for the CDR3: TGCAGTGCTAGGGGGACTAGCGGGAGGGCACTTTTCTGGGAGCAGTACTTC. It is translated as CSARGTSGRALFWEQYF.

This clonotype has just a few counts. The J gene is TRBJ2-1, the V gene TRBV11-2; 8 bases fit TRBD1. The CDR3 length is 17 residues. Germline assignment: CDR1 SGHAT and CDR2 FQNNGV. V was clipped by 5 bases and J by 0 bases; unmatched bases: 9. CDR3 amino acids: CASSHGTGPSSYNEQFF. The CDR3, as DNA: TGTGCCAGCAGCCACGGGACAGGCCCTAGCTCCTACAATGAGCAGTTCTTC.

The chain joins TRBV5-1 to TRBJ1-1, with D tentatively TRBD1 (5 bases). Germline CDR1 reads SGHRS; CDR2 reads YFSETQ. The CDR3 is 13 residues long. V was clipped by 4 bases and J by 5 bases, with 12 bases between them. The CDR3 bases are TGCGCCAGCAGCGCCCAGGGTAGTACTGAAGCTTTCTTT. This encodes CASSAQGSTEAFF.

The CDR3 loop reads CASRLTSPETQYF. The CDR3 bases are TGTGCCAGCAGACTGACTAGCCCCGAGACCCAGTACTTC. The V and J genes are TRBV2 and TRBJ2-5, with 7 bases matching TRBD2. CDR1 and CDR2 from the germline V gene are SNHLY and FYNNEI. CDR3 length equals 13 residues. V was pared by 6 bases and J by 5 bases, with 6 bases of the junction left unmatched. Full variable domain (outside the CDR3, taken from reference TRBV2 and TRBJ2-5): EPEVTQTPSHQVTQMGQEVILRCVPISNHLYFYWYRQILGQKVEFLVSFYNNEISEKSEIFDDQFSVERPDGSNFTLKIRSTKLEDSAMYFCASRLTSPETQYFGPGTRLLVL.

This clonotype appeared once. The CDR3 sequence is CASSATPGQYNEQFF. CDR3 DNA sequence: TGTGCCAGCAGTGCCACTCCGGGACAATACAATGAGCAGTTCTTC. V and J are TRBV9 and TRBJ2-1; a possible D gene is TRBD1 (6 bases). Germline V CDR1 and CDR2: SGDLS, YYNGEE. The CDR3 covers 15 residues. Trimming removed 5 bases at V and 4 bases at J, with 16 bases between.

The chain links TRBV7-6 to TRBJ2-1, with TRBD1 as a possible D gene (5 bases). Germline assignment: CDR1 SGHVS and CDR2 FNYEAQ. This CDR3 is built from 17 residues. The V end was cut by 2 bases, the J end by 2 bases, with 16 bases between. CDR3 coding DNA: TGTGCCAGCAGCTTATATGCAGGGATGGACACCTACAATGAGCAGTTCTTC. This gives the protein CASSLYAGMDTYNEQFF.

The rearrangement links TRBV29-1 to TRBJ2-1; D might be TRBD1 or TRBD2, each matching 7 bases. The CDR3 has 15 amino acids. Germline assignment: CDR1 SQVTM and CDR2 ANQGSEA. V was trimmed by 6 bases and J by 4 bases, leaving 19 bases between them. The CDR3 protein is CSVAGGDRTYNEQFF. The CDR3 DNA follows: TGCAGCGTCGCTGGGGGGGACAGAACGTACAATGAGCAGTTCTTC.

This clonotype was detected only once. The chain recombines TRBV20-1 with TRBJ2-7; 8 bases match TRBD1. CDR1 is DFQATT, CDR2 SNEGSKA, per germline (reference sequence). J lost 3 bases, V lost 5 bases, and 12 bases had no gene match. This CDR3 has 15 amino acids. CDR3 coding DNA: TGCAGTGCTCCGAGGACAGGGCCCAGGTACTACGAGCAGTACTTC. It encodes CSAPRTGPRYYEQYF.

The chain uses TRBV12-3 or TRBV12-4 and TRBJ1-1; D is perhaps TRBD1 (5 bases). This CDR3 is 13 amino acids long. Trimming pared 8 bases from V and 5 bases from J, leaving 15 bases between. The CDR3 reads CASAFGGRTEAFF. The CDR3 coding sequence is TGTGCCAGCGCCTTCGGGGGTAGGACTGAAGCTTTCTTT.